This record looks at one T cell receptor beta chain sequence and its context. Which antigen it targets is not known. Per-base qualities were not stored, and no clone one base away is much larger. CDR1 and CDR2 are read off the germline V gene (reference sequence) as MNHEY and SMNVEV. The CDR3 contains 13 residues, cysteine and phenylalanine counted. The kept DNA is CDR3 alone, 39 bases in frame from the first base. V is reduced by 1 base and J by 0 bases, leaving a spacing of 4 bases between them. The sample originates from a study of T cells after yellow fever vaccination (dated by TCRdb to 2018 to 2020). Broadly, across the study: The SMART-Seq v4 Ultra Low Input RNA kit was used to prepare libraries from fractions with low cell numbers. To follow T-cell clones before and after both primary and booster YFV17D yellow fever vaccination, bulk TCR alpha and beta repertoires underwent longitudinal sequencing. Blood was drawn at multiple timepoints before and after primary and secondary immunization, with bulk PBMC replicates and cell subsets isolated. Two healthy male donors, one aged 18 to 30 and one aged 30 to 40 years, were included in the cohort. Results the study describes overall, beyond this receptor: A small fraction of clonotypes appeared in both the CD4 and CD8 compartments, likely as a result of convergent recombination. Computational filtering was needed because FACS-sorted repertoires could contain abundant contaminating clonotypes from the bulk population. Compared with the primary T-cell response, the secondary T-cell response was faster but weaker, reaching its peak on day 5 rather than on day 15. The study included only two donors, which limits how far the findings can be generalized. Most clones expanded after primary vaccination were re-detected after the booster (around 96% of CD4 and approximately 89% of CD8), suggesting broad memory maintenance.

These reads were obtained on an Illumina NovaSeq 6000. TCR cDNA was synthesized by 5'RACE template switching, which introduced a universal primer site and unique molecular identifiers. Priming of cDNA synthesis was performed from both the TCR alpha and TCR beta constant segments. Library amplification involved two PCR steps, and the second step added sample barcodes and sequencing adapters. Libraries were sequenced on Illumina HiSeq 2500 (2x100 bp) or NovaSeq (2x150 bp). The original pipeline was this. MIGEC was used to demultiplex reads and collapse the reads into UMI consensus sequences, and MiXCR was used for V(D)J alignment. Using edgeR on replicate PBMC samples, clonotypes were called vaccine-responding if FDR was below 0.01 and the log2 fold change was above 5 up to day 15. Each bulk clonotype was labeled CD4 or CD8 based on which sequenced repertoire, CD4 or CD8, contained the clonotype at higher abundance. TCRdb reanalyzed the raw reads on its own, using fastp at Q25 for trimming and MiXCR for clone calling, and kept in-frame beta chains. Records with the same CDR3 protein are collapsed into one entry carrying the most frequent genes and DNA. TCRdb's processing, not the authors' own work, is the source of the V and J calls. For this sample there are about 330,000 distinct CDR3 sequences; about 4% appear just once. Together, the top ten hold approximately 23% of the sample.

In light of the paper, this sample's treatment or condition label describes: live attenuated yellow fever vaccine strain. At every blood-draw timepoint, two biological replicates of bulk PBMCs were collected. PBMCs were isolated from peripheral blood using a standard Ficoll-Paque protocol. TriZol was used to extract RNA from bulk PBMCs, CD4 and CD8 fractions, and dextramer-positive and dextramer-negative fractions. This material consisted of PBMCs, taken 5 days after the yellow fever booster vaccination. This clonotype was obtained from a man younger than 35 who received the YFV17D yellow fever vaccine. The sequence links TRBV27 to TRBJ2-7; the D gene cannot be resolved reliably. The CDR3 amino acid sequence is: CASSLYSSYEQYF. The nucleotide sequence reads TGTGCCAGCAGTTTATACAGCTCCTACGAGCAGTACTTC.